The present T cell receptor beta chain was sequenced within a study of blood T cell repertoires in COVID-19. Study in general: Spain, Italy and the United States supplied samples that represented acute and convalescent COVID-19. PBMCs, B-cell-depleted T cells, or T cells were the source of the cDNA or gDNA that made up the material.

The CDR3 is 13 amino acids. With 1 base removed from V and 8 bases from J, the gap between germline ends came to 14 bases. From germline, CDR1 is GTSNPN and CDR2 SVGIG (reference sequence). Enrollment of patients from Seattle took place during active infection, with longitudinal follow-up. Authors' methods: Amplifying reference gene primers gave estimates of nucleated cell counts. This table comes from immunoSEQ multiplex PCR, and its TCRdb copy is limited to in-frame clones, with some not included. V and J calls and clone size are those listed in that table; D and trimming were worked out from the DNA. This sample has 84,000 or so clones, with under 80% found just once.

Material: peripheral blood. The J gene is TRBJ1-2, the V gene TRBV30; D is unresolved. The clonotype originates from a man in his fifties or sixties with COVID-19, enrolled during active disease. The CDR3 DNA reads TGTGCCTGGAGTGGGTACGAGGCGCGAGGCTACACCTTC. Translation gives CAWSGYEARGYTF.